These T cell receptor beta chains were read from a single sample in a study of blood T cell repertoires in COVID-19. TCRdb keeps only in-frame clones here, not all; method: immunoSEQ multiplex PCR. The table shows 200,000 to 250,000 clones, with about 80% occurring only once. Sequencing input: PBMCs or T cells enriched from blood (not recorded which). The receptors were sampled from a man aged 35-49 years who had recovered from COVID-19. CDR3s include the opening cysteine and the closing phenylalanine or tryptophan. Fields, in order: V gene, D gene, J gene, clone size, CDR3 DNA, CDR3 protein. A D gene is named only where the DNA matches it firmly. Where a row states a size, it is once, few, many or the class of an expanded clone; other rows omit it.

TRBV11-2	TRBD1	TRBJ1-2	NA	TGTGCCAGCAGCTTCCGACAGGGGGGCTACACCTTC	CASSFRQGGYTF
TRBV5-4	NA	TRBJ1-1	NA	TGTGCCAGCTCGGATGTGGTGGGCGTCAACACTGAAGCTTTCTTT	CASSDVVGVNTEAFF
TRBV30	NA	TRBJ1-1	NA	TGTGCCCGTTCGGAGGGGACGAACACTGAAGCTTTCTTT	CARSEGTNTEAFF
TRBV7-2	NA	TRBJ2-7	NA	TGTGCCAGCAGCTCCGGTGACAGAGTCCAGTACTTC	CASSSGDRVQYF
TRBV30	NA	TRBJ1-5	NA	TGTGCCTGGAGTGTACAGGGCGATCAGCCCCAGCATTTT	CAWSVQGDQPQHF
TRBV5-1	NA	TRBJ2-5	NA	TGCGCCAGCAGCCGACAATTACAAGAGACCCAGTACTTC	CASSRQLQETQYF
TRBV10-1	NA	TRBJ2-1	NA	TGCGCCAGCAGTGAGTCGATCCGGAGGACGAACAATGAGCAGTTCTTC	CASSESIRRTNNEQFF
TRBV4-1	TRBD2	TRBJ2-7	NA	TGCGCCAGCAGCCAAGCCTTTTTACAACCGGGGACTAGCGCAACCTCCTCCTACGAGCAGTACTTC	CASSQAFLQPGTSATSSYEQYF
TRBV2	NA	TRBJ2-7	NA	TGTGCCAGCAGCGATCGCGGGACCCACACCTACGAGCAGTACTTC	CASSDRGTHTYEQYF
TRBV7-3	NA	TRBJ2-5	NA	TGTGCCAGCAGCTTAAGGGCAGGGGACCAAGAGACCCAGTACTTC	CASSLRAGDQETQYF
TRBV11-3	NA	TRBJ2-3	NA	TGTGCCAGCAGCTTAGGTGAGCGCACAGATACGCAGTATTTT	CASSLGERTDTQYF
TRBV2	TRBD2	TRBJ2-2	NA	TGTGCCAGCACCCCCGCGGGGGGTCACACCGGGGAGCTGTTTTTT	CASTPAGGHTGELFF
TRBV5-4	NA	TRBJ2-1	NA	TGTGCCAGCAGCTTCGGAGGCAGGGAGCAGTTCTTC	CASSFGGREQFF
TRBV7-9	TRBD1	TRBJ2-1	once	TGTGCCAGCAGCACCTACGACAGGGGAAGCAATGAGCAGTTCTTC	CASSTYDRGSNEQFF
TRBV7-9	NA	TRBJ1-1	many	TGTGCCAGCAGCATCACAGGTGGTCACACTGAAGCTTTCTTT	CASSITGGHTEAFF
TRBV9	NA	TRBJ2-5	NA	TGTGCCAGCAGCCAGGGGCGGGTCCGAGAGACCCAGTACTTC	CASSQGRVRETQYF
TRBV25-1	TRBD2	TRBJ2-3	NA	TGTGCCAGCAGTGGACTAGCGGGGGGGTGGTATACGCAGTATTTT	CASSGLAGGWYTQYF
TRBV27	TRBD1	TRBJ1-1	NA	TGTGCCAGCAGTTTTCGGCTGAGACAGGGTGGAACTGAAGCTTTCTTT	CASSFRLRQGGTEAFF
TRBV18	TRBD2	TRBJ2-5	few	TGTGCCAGCTCACTCTCGGCCGGTACTAGCGGGATGGAGACCCAGTACTTC	CASSLSAGTSGMETQYF
TRBV25-1	NA	TRBJ1-1	NA	TGTGCCAGCAGTGTGGGGGGAACGACGAACAAGGGTGAAGCTTTCTTT	CASSVGGTTNKGEAFF
TRBV5-1	NA	TRBJ2-7	once	TGCGCCAGCTCCCCCGGGGGAACTTCCTACGAGCAGTACTTC	CASSPGGTSYEQYF
TRBV28	TRBD1	TRBJ1-2	NA	TGTGCCATAGGAGGGGGCCAATATGGCTACACCTTC	CAIGGGQYGYTF